Described below is a single T cell receptor (beta chain) sequence and its context. The sample belongs to a study of blood T cell repertoires in COVID-19. Study-wide background: Whether acute or convalescent, the COVID-19 samples came from the United States, Italy and Spain. From T cells, B-cell-depleted T cells, or PBMCs came the material, which was cDNA or gDNA.

The V and J ends lost 3 bases and 11 bases, in that order; junction bases with no gene match: 9. The length of the CDR3 is 13 residues. CDR1 and CDR2 from the germline V gene are SNHLY and FYNNEI. Per the original data handling: It was from reference gene primer amplification that nucleated cell counts were estimated. Clones were read by immunoSEQ multiplex PCR, and TCRdb kept only the in-frame ones, dropping some. V and J calls and clone size are those listed in that table; D and trimming were worked out from the DNA. The sample consists of over 85,000 clones, over 65% of them appearing once. The receptor was derived from a human donor in a cohort sampled during active COVID-19. V and J are TRBV2 and TRBJ1-1, with TRBD1 identical over 7 bases. Input material: peripheral blood. Written as DNA, the CDR3 is TGTGCCAGCAGTGAGGAGATTACAGGGGACGCTTTCTTT. Its translation is CASSEEITGDAFF.